The text below deals with one TCR beta chain. Its antigen is unknown. No per-base quality is available; no much larger clone lies one base away. This record comes from a study of blood T cell repertoires in COVID-19 (dated by TCRdb to about 2020). With regard to the full study: The collaborator samples originated in the United States, Italy and Spain and spanned the acute and convalescent phases of COVID-19. HLA class I and class II types, where available, came from metadata supplied by the sample provider rather than from assay-based typing. The repertoires were made available in a free public database intended to serve as a resource for research on the immune response to SARS-CoV-2. The prospective study material was composed of cDNA or gDNA derived from T cells, B-cell-depleted T cells, or PBMCs. Nearly every sample came with metadata listing a de-identified subject ID, COVID-19 status, age in years and sex. Samples came from the ongoing ImmuneRACE study (first 160 participants) plus 1,254 subjects from 6 global collaborators. Subjects who had been exposed to COVID-19, were actively infected with it, or had recovered from it provided the deeply sampled blood TCRbeta repertoires that made up the dataset. The investigation overall reported the following: Clinical and demographic metadata were provided uncurated, with the amount varying by source and participant.

Deletion took 4 bases off V and 4 bases off J, with a span of 13 bases between the germline ends. CDR1 and CDR2, per the germline V gene (reference sequence), are SEHNR and FQNEAQ. The CDR3 contains 15 residues, cysteine and phenylalanine counted. Only CDR3 DNA is held: 45 bases, read in frame from base 1. TCRbeta CDR3 regions were amplified from genomic DNA by means of the immunoSEQ Assay, a bias-controlled multiplex PCR. In the paper's pipeline: Within the assay, amplification of reference gene primers was used to estimate how many nucleated cells each sample contained. To quantify the absolute abundance of each unique TCRbeta CDR3 rearrangement, sequence reads were collapsed and filtered. For each sample, productive Simpson clonality was calculated by taking the square root of Simpson's diversity index across productive rearrangements. The source is immuneACCESS, and TCRdb retained only in-frame sequences with V and J called. Part of the clones is not carried over; for the studies checked, unresolved V genes explain less than half of this, and the remainder is unexplained. Clone size and the V and J calls come from that table; the DNA yielded D and trimming. This sample lists approximately 260,000 clones; roughly 87% were detected once. Of the sample, 4% to 5% is held by the ten largest clones.

A second Seattle source provided samples from volunteer blood donors who had recovered from COVID-19. Whole blood was collected in K2EDTA tubes by collaborating institutions according to the institutions' own protocols. Collaborator samples were shipped for TCRbeta analysis as frozen whole blood, isolated PBMCs, or DNA extracted from either sample type. The sample taken for sequencing was peripheral blood. The chain is encoded by TRBV7-9 joined to TRBJ2-2; TRBD2 could be the D gene, as 5 bases match. This clonotype was sampled from a woman aged 40 to 55 who had recovered from COVID-19. The CDR3 loop reads CASSSSGRGTGELFF. The DNA sequence is given as TGTGCCAGCAGCTCGAGCGGACGGGGCACCGGGGAGCTGTTTTTT.